This T cell receptor beta chain was recorded in a study of radiation and T cells in renal cell carcinoma. Whole-study findings and limits: Without pretreatment biopsies, baseline tumor clonotype presence was undetermined. Top tumor clonotypes rose in blood 2 weeks post-radiation, then contracted.

As concerns this clone: As yet, its antigen is unknown.

Sequenced by immunoSEQ multiplex PCR; TCRdb stores in-frame clones only, minus some. The table records around 100,000 clones, around 83% of them present only once. Germline values: CDR1 MGHRA, CDR2 YSYEKL. This CDR3 has 13 residues. V lost 6 bases, J lost 10 bases, and 18 bases lay in between. Regarding time point: blood 4 weeks post-SBRT, at nephrectomy. Treatment given: 15 Gy SBRT to primary tumor, nephrectomy 4 weeks later. After SBRT, blood was collected at 2 and 4 weeks, plus baseline. The tumor was a clear cell renal cell carcinoma. J is TRBJ1-1 and V is TRBV4-1; unclear D gene. The clonotype originates from a man aged 60 to 69 with renal cell carcinoma. Material: blood, obtained from a patient whose treatment included radiotherapy and nephrectomy. The CDR3 is CASRAPGGIGAFF. The CDR3 DNA follows: TGCGCCAGCAGGGCCCCAGGAGGTATAGGAGCTTTCTTT.